This record looks at one T cell receptor beta chain sequence and its context. The sample carries other DNA sequences with the same CDR3. Donors comprised healthy HIV-negative adults lacking recent acute infections or vaccinations. In the study's own analysis: Filtering differed because ImmunoSEQ produced junction-only sequences that carried no quality scores. Assay used: immunoSEQ multiplex PCR; TCRdb lists only in-frame clones, some missing. V, J and clone size were drawn from that table, and D and trimming were deduced from the DNA. Counted here are fewer than 850,000 clones, 60% to 80% occurring once; the ten biggest clones make up approximately 2%. From germline, CDR1 is SGHRS and CDR2 YFSETQ. The CDR3 is 13 residues long. Trimming cost V 4 bases and J 8 bases, with 12 bases left between them. The data were obtained in a study of shared clonotypes between healthy human individuals. Across the whole study: Used for every donor were three CD4 naive, three CD4 memory, two CD8 naive and one CD8 memory plate.

What was sequenced was memory CD4+ T cells sorted from blood. Subset described: CD45RA-negative fraction. The clonotype was recovered from a woman aged 25 to 45 in good health. The V gene is TRBV5-1, the J gene TRBJ2-2; D is possibly TRBD2 (6 bases). CDR3 protein: CASSGDLTGELFF. The CDR3 DNA reads as TGCGCCAGCAGCGGGGACTTGACGGGGGAGCTGTTTTTT.